The TCR beta chain described here comes from a study of control samples from healthy donors and cancer patients. Produced via immunoSEQ multiplex PCR; TCRdb's table is partial and in-frame only. The repertoire holds some 130,000 clones, with about nine tenths as singletons. Germline CDR1 and CDR2: SGDLS and YYNGEE. The V gene end was trimmed by 0 bases and the J gene end by 2 bases; junction bases not matched to a gene: 9. This CDR3 is 17 amino acids long. The V gene is TRBV9, the J gene TRBJ1-2, with 8 bases identical to TRBD1. The TCR originated in a man aged 18 to 29 in good health. Sequencing input: blood. The CDR3 DNA is TGTGCCAGCAGCGTAGACAGCAGGGGGCGAACGAACTATGGCTACACCTTC. This encodes CASSVDSRGRTNYGYTF.